This T cell receptor (beta chain) originates from a study of yellow fever vaccine responses in identical twins. Study-wide points: After vaccination, twins' T cell response reportedly seemed partly convergent, partly personalized.

Points on this clonotype: Antigen: not known.

TCRdb ran MiXCR on the RT-PCR reads and lists one entry per CDR3 protein. The sample yields 2,500 or so distinct CDR3 sequences, approximately 82% seen once. Germline CDR1 SGHAT, CDR2 FQDESV (reference sequence). The V end lost 6 bases, the J end lost 0 bases, and 9 bases lay between the germline ends. The CDR3 has 13 residues. The chain employs TRBV11-1 and TRBJ2-7; D gene ambiguous. This sequence originates from a woman under 30 who received the yellow fever vaccine. Material: T cells from blood (PBMCs), unsorted or a sorted subset (not recorded which), obtained before or after yellow fever vaccination (not recorded which). The DNA for the CDR3 is TGTGCCAGCAGTCTTCAAGGCTCCTACGAGCAGTACTTC. Residues: CASSLQGSYEQYF.